This TCR beta chain was retrieved from a study of T-cell reconstitution after alpha-beta-depleted transplantation in children. Study-level results: Surviving recipient cells, namely T cells and thymic progenitors, were the source of high day-60 TCRbeta diversity in some patients. At one year after transplant, newly produced T cells mostly accounted for T-cell counts and diversity. Expanded graft clones, several hundred of them, were reportedly the source of alpha-beta T cells about two months after transplant.

Ten or more counts support this clonotype. The antigen remains undetermined. V lost 3 bases and J 0 bases, leaving 11 bases between the germline ends. Germline V lookup: CDR1 DFQATT, CDR2 SNEGSKA (reference sequence). The CDR3 spans 14 residues. Preparation of the TCRbeta library involved a method that used unique molecular identifiers. TCRdb re-called the PCR reads through MiXCR, storing one row per CDR3 protein. The sample carries hundreds of thousands of distinct CDR3 sequences, roughly 8.3% recorded once. The specimen was PBMCs, mostly from graft donor cells, collected 360 days after TCRalphabeta/CD19-depleted stem cell transplant. The V gene is TRBV20-1, the J gene TRBJ1-1; D perhaps matches TRBD1 (6 bases). The TCR was taken from a male patient aged 2 to 10 who had a stem cell transplant for acute myeloid leukemia, so the T cells may come from the graft donor. In DNA form, the CDR3 reads TGCAGTGCTAGTTTGCAGGGGCTGAACACTGAAGCTTTCTTT. Translation: CSASLQGLNTEAFF.